This T cell receptor (beta chain) derives from a study of T cell responses to AZD1222 COVID-19 vaccine. Worth noting for this clone: Its specificity is unknown.

The germline CDR1 and CDR2 sequences are LGHDT and YNNKEL (reference sequence). The CDR3 length is 14 residues. V lost 2 bases, J lost 4 bases, and 11 bases lay in between. General study results and limits: Donors, mostly white British, included more females; clonal diversity was possibly underestimated. Repertoires in all cases were sampled only once the peak T cell response had passed. Nearly half of spike-specific TCRs reportedly go after variant regions that carry no mutations. CD4 TCRs linked to vaccination spanned spike, dominating at 160-218 and 743-854.

Sequencing used immunoSEQ multiplex PCR; TCRdb keeps in-frame clones, though not all of them. The sample shows about 100,000 clones, roughly 90% of them seen only once. The starting material was peripheral blood, obtained on day 0 of MenACWY control vaccination. The clonotype originates from an adult in good health. J is TRBJ1-1 and V is TRBV3-1 (or the pseudogene TRBV3-2); D remains ambiguous. The CDR3 is CASSQIRRGTEAFF. CDR3 DNA: TGTGCCAGCAGCCAAATCCGACGGGGCACTGAAGCTTTCTTT.